The T cell receptor (beta chain) described here comes from a study of T cell responses to AZD1222 COVID-19 vaccine. This table comes from immunoSEQ multiplex PCR, and its TCRdb copy is limited to in-frame clones, with some not included. The profile shows some 96,000 clones, roughly nine tenths of them singletons. V gave up 4 bases and J gave up 7 bases; unmatched junction bases: 6. The CDR3 sequence is 14 residues long. Germline V gene lookup returns CDR1 MDHEN and CDR2 SYDVKM. General study results and limits: Among the donors, most were white British and more were female, and clonal diversity was possibly underestimated. Two AZD1222 doses significantly raised spike-specific TCR breadth and depth over controls. Seropositive AZD1222 recipients at baseline numbered only 6 or 7. Nearly half of spike-specific TCRs reportedly target unmutated variant regions.

Turning to this clone: What it recognizes is unknown.

Specimen: peripheral blood, collected on day 0 of AZD1222 vaccination. V and J are TRBV28 and TRBJ2-1; 8 bases match TRBD1. This TCR derives from an adult in good health. CDR3 sequence (DNA): TGTGCCAGCAGTTCCGGGACAGGCTTAAATGAGCAGTTCTTC. This sequence encodes CASSSGTGLNEQFF.